This T cell receptor beta chain is drawn from a study of blood T cells in healthy people across ages. The study, taken as a whole, reports: Percentage of naive T cells showed a strong correlation with TCR beta diversity.

The authors ran a second PCR of about 6 to 11 cycles using a sample-barcoded 5' primer and a J-beta primer mix. There were at least 2.5 million CDR3-containing paired-end reads obtained from each sample. TCRdb passed the 5' RACE reads through MiXCR, listing each CDR3 protein once. The data show around 580,000 distinct CDR3 sequences, with under 55% seen just once and roughly 24% held by the top ten. As for this clonotype: The antigen is not known.

What was sequenced was blood. This clonotype was obtained from a man older than 75 in good health.

This CDR3 is CSVRTGLTGVQYF. CDR3 nucleotide sequence: TGCAGCGTGAGAACAGGGCTCACGGGGGTTCAGTACTTC. The chain uses TRBV29-1 and TRBJ2-5; D assignment may be TRBD1 or TRBD2 (6 bases each). The CDR3 runs 13 residues. Germline V gene sequence: CDR1 SQVTM, CDR2 ANQGSEA. V lost 6 bases, J lost 11 bases, and 22 bases lay in between.